Below, 12 T cell receptor beta chains from the same sample are listed, as sequenced in a study of breast tumors, draining lymph nodes, adjacent tissues. TCRdb independently ran MiXCR on the multiplex PCR reads; one entry per CDR3 protein. Here the sample spans under 75,000 distinct CDR3 sequences, 45% to 60% being singletons. The specimen was breast tumor tissue. These receptors were obtained from a female donor with breast cancer. Some clones in this sample may be carry-over from other donors' samples.

Of note for this clonotype: The limits of the CDR3 on the DNA are not certain, so only TCRdb's listed CDR3 is given. The chain joins TRBV29-1 to TRBJ2-1; TRBD2 is taken as the D call from the table, unchecked against the DNA. The CDR3 is 20 residues long, ends included. Germline V gene data show CDR1 as SQVTM and CDR2 as ANQGSEA. CDR3 in amino acids: CSVVYFCAISSGRSHNEQFF.

A remark on this clonotype: At one boundary the junction diverges from the germline segment, which might be a read error. The DNA for the CDR3 is TGCGCCAGCAGTTTGGAATTTAGCGGGAGAAGGACCCAGTACTTC. Protein: CASSLEFSGRRTQYF. The rearrangement uses TRBV27 and TRBJ2-5, with 9 bases aligning to TRBD2. This CDR3 spans 15 amino acids. Germline CDR1 and CDR2: MNHEY and SMNVEV (reference sequence).

As for this clonotype: This clone may be a read error of a much larger clone one base away. The conserved phenylalanine or tryptophan normally closing the CDR3 is absent here, so this likely arose from a read error. This chain links TRBV18 with TRBJ2-1; D unresolved. The V end was cut by 2 bases, the J end by 5 bases, with 13 bases between. The germline CDR1 and CDR2 sequences are KGHSH and LQKENI. The CDR3 runs 15 residues. This CDR3 reads CASSPARTPNNEQFL. The CDR3 coding sequence is TGTGCCAGCTCACCAGCCCGGACCCCAAACAATGAGCAGTTCCTC.

This clonotype was seen more than once but under ten times. One base away lies a much larger clone, so this may be a sequencing read error. The gene calls are TRBV5-6 and TRBJ2-3, with a weak D call TRBD2 (7 bases). This CDR3 has 16 residues. V was clipped by 1 base and J by 6 bases, with 18 bases between them. Looked up from germline, CDR1 is SGHDT and CDR2 is YYEEEE. CDR3 region: CASSLYSAGAGDTQYF. In DNA form, the CDR3 reads TGTGCCAGCAGCTTGTATAGCGCGGGGGCGGGGGATACGCAGTATTTT.

This clonotype was counted ten times or more. This chain connects TRBV11-1 to TRBJ2-3, with TRBD2 matching 13 bases. V was pared by 5 bases and J by 2 bases, with 7 bases of the junction left unmatched. The CDR3 has 17 residues. The germline gives CDR1 SGHAT, CDR2 FQDESV (reference sequence). Here the CDR3 DNA reads TGTGCCAGCAGCCCAGGAGGACTAGCGGGGGACACAGATACGCAGTATTTT. Protein: CASSPGGLAGDTDTQYF.

The V and J genes are TRBV7-9 and TRBJ2-3; D not resolved. CDR1 is SEHNR and CDR2 is FQNEAQ in the germline V gene (reference sequence). This CDR3 comprises 12 residues. V was cut by 8 bases and J by 2 bases, with 8 bases left in between. CDR3: CASVRSTDTQYF. The CDR3 coding sequence is TGTGCCAGCGTAAGGTCCACAGATACGCAGTATTTT.

The V call is TRBV2, the J call TRBJ2-1, with D possibly TRBD2 on 5 matching bases. This CDR3 is 15 amino acids long. V lost 2 bases to trimming and J lost 3 bases, with 11 bases between them. Germline CDR1 is SNHLY and CDR2 is FYNNEI. The CDR3 coding sequence is TGTGCCAGCAGTGAACGCGACTACAACTACAATGAGCAGTTCTTC. This translates into CASSERDYNYNEQFF.

This clonotype has a handful of counts. The chain couples TRBV2 to TRBJ1-1, with D uncertain. The CDR3 sequence is 13 residues long. Germline loops: CDR1 SNHLY, CDR2 FYNNEI. The ends were cut back, 1 base at V and 1 base at J, with 4 bases in the middle. CDR3 DNA: TGTGCCAGCAGTGAAGTTGAGAACACTGAAGCTTTCTTT. As protein: CASSEVENTEAFF. Full variable domain (missing parts from reference TRBV2 and TRBJ1-1): EPEVTQTPSHQVTQMGQEVILRCVPISNHLYFYWYRQILGQKVEFLVSFYNNEISEKSEIFDDQFSVERPDGSNFTLKIRSTKLEDSAMYFCASSEVENTEAFFGQGTRLTVV.

This clonotype was observed many times. The chain links TRBV7-2 to TRBJ1-4, with TRBD1 as a possible D gene (6 bases). Germline V CDR1 and CDR2: SGHTA, FQGNSA. This CDR3 has 16 amino acids. V was clipped by 5 bases and J by 5 bases, with 18 bases between them. In DNA, the CDR3 is TGTGCCAGCAGCCCCAAGACAGACAGGCTCAATGAAAAACTGTTTTTT. Translation gives CASSPKTDRLNEKLFF.

Turning to this clonotype: Relative to the germline gene, one junction end is altered; a read error may explain this. The chain has TRBV15 and TRBJ2-7; 9 positions agree with TRBD1. The CDR3 totals 15 residues. Germline CDR1 is LNHNV and CDR2 is YYDKDF (reference sequence). The CDR3 DNA follows: TGTGCCAGCAGCCTTCCCCGGGACAGGGTGTACGAGCAGTACTTC. Protein sequence: CASSLPRDRVYEQYF.

The chain uses TRBV20-1 and TRBJ2-1; 7 positions agree with TRBD2. The CDR3 loop spans 16 amino acids. The junction had 6 bases not matched to a gene; V was cut back by 1 base and J by 0 bases. Germline V gene lookup returns CDR1 DFQATT and CDR2 SNEGSKA (reference sequence). CDR3 region: CSARAFGGSSYNEQFF. The CDR3 DNA follows: TGCAGTGCTAGAGCCTTCGGCGGGAGCTCCTACAATGAGCAGTTCTTC.

In this sample, this clonotype turned up once. The chain links TRBV4-3 to TRBJ2-1, with 7 bases that match TRBD2. After removal of 4 bases from V and 6 bases from J, the junction contained 9 bases not matched to a gene. The CDR3 has 15 residues. Germline V gene data show CDR1 as LGHNA and CDR2 as YSLEER. The CDR3 loop is CASSLLSGQVNEQFF. The CDR3 DNA follows: TGCGCCAGCAGCCTCCTTAGCGGGCAGGTCAATGAGCAGTTCTTC.